The entry below gives a single TCR beta chain sequence along with its context. The specificity of this receptor is unknown. No base-level quality is on record; no much larger clone is a single base apart. Libraries were constructed by 5' RACE. Sequencer: Illumina HiSeq 2500. The second PCR ran for about 7 to 11 cycles and used a J-beta primer mix along with a sample-barcoded 5' primer. A unique molecular identifier was introduced onto each TCR beta cDNA molecule by a template-switch 5' adaptor carrying 12 random nucleotides. Each sample yielded at least 3 million CDR3-containing paired-end reads. First-strand cDNA synthesis was performed from all RNA using the Mint cDNA synthesis kit, with priming by a TRBC-specific oligonucleotide. Following uracil-DNA glycosylase treatment, all cDNA underwent a first 18-cycle PCR with the universal primers M1SS and BC2_uni_R. For the original study's pipeline: For normalization, 1 million high-quality reads, each with a distinct molecular identifier, were randomly selected from each sample. Instead of being binned into consensus sequences, reads with shared molecular identifiers were discarded. MiTCR, with a Q25 quality threshold and the strictest error-elimination algorithm, was used for CDR3 identification, clonotype clustering and error correction. A nonparametric unseen species model with Euler transformation was used to estimate a lower bound on total TCR beta diversity. TCRdb ran its own pipeline on the public reads, namely fastp trimming at Q25 and MiXCR clone calling, and kept in-frame beta chains. Every entry covers one CDR3 protein and lists the most common genes and DNA from its rows. The V and J calls reflect TCRdb's pipeline rather than the authors' work. This sample lists 1.5 million to 1.8 million distinct CDR3 sequences; about 45% were detected once. The ten largest clones represent approximately 4% of the sample.

The sample originates from a study of blood T cells in healthy people across ages (dated by TCRdb to the mid-2010s). Concerning the study at large: In model experiments, roughly one uniquely barcoded TCR beta cDNA molecule per two T cells was captured by template switching. Donors of different ages were randomly distributed across sequencing lanes to avoid experimental bias. For two donors (one aged 18 to 30 and one aged 80 or older), the study analyzed two additional independent replicas of 1 million unique cDNA reads from the same blood draw. The donors were divided into four age groups: young (average 16 years), middle-aged (over 35), aged (under 70) and long-lived (82). The study measured age-related changes in TCR beta repertoire diversity using deep sequencing normalized with unique cDNA molecular identifiers. The investigation overall reported the following: Estimates of total diversity based on one million sequenced T cells were regarded as lower bounds and as underestimates. A strong correlation was found between observed TCR beta diversity and the percentage of naive T cells measured by flow cytometry. Conclusive comparison of naive and antigen-experienced compartments was prevented by the profiling of bulk unsorted PBMCs. Compared with the aged group, the long-lived group had more naive CD4+ T cells, fewer expanded clones and increased TCR diversity, suggesting age selection. The CMV infection status of donors was not known, potentially confounding age-related changes in expanded clonotypes. Observed TCR beta diversity per million T cells fell roughly linearly with age, and a significant reduction was already apparent by age approximately 40.

The approximately 41 donors, aged about 6 to 95 years, were systemically healthy Caucasian individuals from Russia. Each donor gave about 10 milliliters of peripheral blood, drawn into EDTA-treated Vacutainer tubes. Ficoll-Paque density-gradient centrifugation was used to isolate PBMCs, with at least 7 million per sample. Total RNA, at least 6 micrograms per sample, was extracted from PBMCs with Trizol reagent. The percentages of naive CD45RAhigh/CD27high T cells were determined by flow cytometry on a PBMC aliquot from every donor. There are 13 amino acids in the CDR3, from cysteine to phenylalanine inclusive. The kept DNA is CDR3 alone, 39 bases in frame from the first base. The germline V gene specifies MNHNS as CDR1 and SASEGT as CDR2. V was cut back by 6 bases and J by 10 bases, leaving a gap of 18 bases between them.

The sample consisted of blood. Recombination connected TRBV6-1 to TRBJ1-1; there is no confident call for the D gene. The sequence came from a woman aged 18 to 35 in good health. The DNA is as follows: TGTGCCAGCAGACCGTTGACGGCAAATCGAGCTTTCTTT. It codes for CASRPLTANRAFF.